The 13 T cell receptor beta chains given below trace back to one sample, sequenced in a study of blood T cell repertoires in COVID-19. Profiling relied on immunoSEQ multiplex PCR, and the TCRdb table lists in-frame clones only, not all of them. The sample includes about 160,000 clones, 85% of them seen just once. Sequencing input: peripheral blood. These receptors all come from a man aged 40-50 years with acute or convalescent COVID-19.

This clone turned up a few times. Here the CDR3 reads CASKPRVYSSYEQYF. CDR3 nucleotides: TGTGCCAGCAAACCTCGAGTGTACAGCTCCTACGAGCAGTACTTC. The genes are TRBV5-6 and TRBJ2-7; no clear D. Germline CDR1 and CDR2: SGHDT and YYEEEE. V lost 6 bases to trimming and J lost 0 bases, with 16 bases between them. The CDR3 loop spans 15 amino acids.

This chain uses TRBV3-1 (or the pseudogene TRBV3-2) with TRBJ1-2; a possible D gene is TRBD1 (5 bases). The CDR3 sequence is 13 residues long. V was shortened by 3 bases and J by 5 bases, with 10 bases between the two germline ends. The germline gives CDR1 LGHDT, CDR2 YNNKEL (reference sequence). CDR3 protein: CASSHPDSYGYTF. CDR3 coding DNA: TGTGCCAGCAGCCATCCCGACAGTTATGGCTACACCTTC.

This chain uses TRBV6-5 with TRBJ2-1; 7 bases line up with TRBD1. The CDR3 contains 14 residues. Germline V lookup: CDR1 MNHEY, CDR2 SVGAGI. V gave up 6 bases and J gave up 10 bases; unmatched junction bases: 12. CDR3 sequence reads: CASRAQGIIGEQFF. The CDR3 DNA sequence: TGTGCCAGCAGGGCACAGGGGATTATAGGGGAGCAGTTCTTC.

The J gene is TRBJ1-1, the V gene TRBV5-4; a possible D gene is TRBD1 (6 bases). With 0 bases removed from V and 0 bases from J, the gap between germline ends came to 12 bases. Germline CDR1 and CDR2: SGHNT and YYREEE (reference sequence). The CDR3 has 16 amino acids. CDR3 protein: CASSLEGGIMNTEAFF. The CDR3 coding sequence is TGTGCCAGCAGCTTGGAGGGGGGGATCATGAACACTGAAGCTTTCTTT.

To note about this clone: The junction departs from germline at one end; a sequencing error may be responsible. The gene calls are TRBV7-7 and TRBJ1-1; a weak D match, TRBD1 (6 bases). Germline values: CDR1 SSHAT, CDR2 FNYEAQ (reference sequence). The CDR3 totals 12 residues. In DNA, the CDR3 is TGTGCTAGCAGCTTAGCTGGGCAGGGGGCTTTCTTT. It is translated as CASSLAGQGAFF.

The chain carries TRBV18 and TRBJ1-2, with TRBD1 identical over 8 bases. The V gene end was trimmed by 6 bases and the J gene end by 4 bases; junction bases not matched to a gene: 7. From germline, CDR1 is KGHSH and CDR2 LQKENI. The CDR3 totals 14 residues. The CDR3 sequence is CASSGQGQLYGYTF. Here the CDR3 DNA reads TGTGCCAGCTCCGGACAGGGACAGCTCTATGGCTACACCTTC.

This sequence joins TRBV19 and TRBJ1-5; the D is unclear. Trimming shortened V by 5 bases and J by 8 bases, and 19 bases separated the two germline ends. There are 15 residues in the CDR3. The germline CDR1 and CDR2 sequences are LNHDA and SQIVND (reference sequence). CDR3 DNA: TGTGCCAGTAGTTTTGGACTGGTGAAGAAGGAGCCCCAGCATTTT. It codes for CASSFGLVKKEPQHF.

V gene TRBV6-6 combines with J gene TRBJ1-1, with a weak D call TRBD1 (6 bases). The CDR3 has 13 amino acids. CDR1 MNHNY and CDR2 SVGAGI come from the germline V gene (reference sequence). The V end lost 5 bases, the J end lost 1 base, and 8 bases lay between the germline ends. In nucleotides, the CDR3 is TGTGCCAGCAGTGGACAGCCGAACACTGAAGCTTTCTTT. It encodes CASSGQPNTEAFF.

This clone was observed a single time. The chain combines TRBV6-5 with TRBJ2-7; tentatively, D is TRBD1 (5 bases). Between the trimmed V and J ends, which lost 4 bases and 0 bases, there was a span of 13 bases. The CDR3 length is 15 residues. Germline lookup yields CDR1 MNHEY and CDR2 SVGAGI. CDR3 in amino acids: CASSSGPGNSYEQYF. DNA for the CDR3: TGTGCCAGCAGTTCCGGGCCAGGGAACTCCTACGAGCAGTACTTC.

This chain links TRBV5-6 with TRBJ1-3; TRBD1 matches 8 bases. The V and J ends lost 0 bases and 3 bases, in that order; junction bases with no gene match: 8. This CDR3 spans 17 amino acids. Germline assignment: CDR1 SGHDT and CDR2 YYEEEE. Written as DNA, the CDR3 is TGTGCCAGCAGCTTGGCCGTAAGACAGGGGAATGGAAACACCATATATTTT. It encodes CASSLAVRQGNGNTIYF.

For the CDR3, the DNA is TGTGCCAGCAGTTACGTGCTAGCGGGGACCTACGAGCAGTACTTC. It yields the protein CASSYVLAGTYEQYF. The chain joins TRBV6-6 to TRBJ2-7, with 9 bases aligning to TRBD2. The CDR3 sequence is 15 residues long. Losses at the gene ends were 2 bases for V and 2 bases for J; bases not matched to a gene: 4. Germline CDR1 reads MNHNY; CDR2 reads SVGAGI (reference sequence).

The chain is built from TRBV28 and TRBJ1-1; a weak D match, TRBD1 (5 bases). V lost 4 bases and J 2 bases, leaving 14 bases between the germline ends. The germline V gene has CDR1 MDHEN and CDR2 SYDVKM. The CDR3 contains 15 residues. CDR3 residues: CASSSLRTINTEAFF. The CDR3 coding sequence is TGTGCCAGCAGTTCCTTGCGGACAATAAACACTGAAGCTTTCTTT.

In its sample, this clone was seen a few times. V usage is TRBV5-1 and J usage is TRBJ2-1; 10 positions agree with TRBD1. This CDR3 spans 15 amino acids. Germline V CDR1 and CDR2: SGHRS, YFSETQ. V lost 3 bases and J lost 5; bases outside the gene matches: 5. The CDR3 here is CASSSLGQGNNEQFF. The CDR3 region has the DNA TGCGCCAGCAGCTCCCTGGGACAGGGGAACAATGAGCAGTTCTTC.